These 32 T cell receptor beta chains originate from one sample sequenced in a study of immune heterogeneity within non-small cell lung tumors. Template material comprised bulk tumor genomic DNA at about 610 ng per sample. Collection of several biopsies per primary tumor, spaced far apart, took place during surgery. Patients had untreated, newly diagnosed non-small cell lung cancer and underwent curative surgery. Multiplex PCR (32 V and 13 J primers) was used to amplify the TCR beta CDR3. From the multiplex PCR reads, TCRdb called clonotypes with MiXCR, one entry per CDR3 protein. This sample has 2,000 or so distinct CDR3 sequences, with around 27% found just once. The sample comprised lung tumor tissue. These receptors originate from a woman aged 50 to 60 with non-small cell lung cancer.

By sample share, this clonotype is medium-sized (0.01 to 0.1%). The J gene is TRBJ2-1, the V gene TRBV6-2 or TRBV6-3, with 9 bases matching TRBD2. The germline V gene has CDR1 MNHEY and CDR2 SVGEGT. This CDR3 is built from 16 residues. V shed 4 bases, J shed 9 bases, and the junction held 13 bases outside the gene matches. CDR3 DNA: TGTGCCAGCAGTTTTTCTGGTAGCGGGAGCTGGGGTGAGCAGTTCTTC. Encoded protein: CASSFSGSGSWGEQFF.

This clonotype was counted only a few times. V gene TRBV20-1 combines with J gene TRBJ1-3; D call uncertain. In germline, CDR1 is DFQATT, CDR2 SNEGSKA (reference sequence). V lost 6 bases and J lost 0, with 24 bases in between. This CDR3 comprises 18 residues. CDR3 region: CSALRASVPSSSGNTIYF. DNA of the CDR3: TGCAGTGCACTCCGGGCCTCGGTTCCCTCGAGCTCTGGAAACACCATATATTTT.

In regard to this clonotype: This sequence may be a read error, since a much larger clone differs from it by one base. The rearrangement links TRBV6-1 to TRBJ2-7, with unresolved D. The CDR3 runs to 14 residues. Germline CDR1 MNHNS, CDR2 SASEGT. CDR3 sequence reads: CASSEGKSSYEQCF. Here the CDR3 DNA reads TGTGCCAGCAGTGAAGGGAAGAGCTCCTACGAGCAGTGCTTC.

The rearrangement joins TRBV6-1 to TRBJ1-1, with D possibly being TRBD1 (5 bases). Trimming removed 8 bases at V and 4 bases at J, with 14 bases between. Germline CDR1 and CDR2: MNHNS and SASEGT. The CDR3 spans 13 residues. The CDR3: CASPAQGGTEAFF. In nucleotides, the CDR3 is TGTGCCAGCCCCGCCCAGGGAGGCACTGAAGCTTTCTTT.

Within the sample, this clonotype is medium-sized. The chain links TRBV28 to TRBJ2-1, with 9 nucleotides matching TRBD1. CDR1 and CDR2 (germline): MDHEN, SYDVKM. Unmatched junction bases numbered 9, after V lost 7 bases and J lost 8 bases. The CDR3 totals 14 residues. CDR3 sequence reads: CASTRDREFDEQFF. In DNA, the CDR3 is TGTGCCAGCACCAGGGACAGGGAATTCGATGAGCAGTTCTTC.

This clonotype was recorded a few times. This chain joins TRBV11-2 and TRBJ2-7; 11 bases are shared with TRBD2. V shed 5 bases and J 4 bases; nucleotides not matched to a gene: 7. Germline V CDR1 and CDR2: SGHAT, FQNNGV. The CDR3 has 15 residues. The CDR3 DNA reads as TGTGCCAGCAGCCTAGCTAGCGGGGGGCTTTACGAGCAGTACTTC. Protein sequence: CASSLASGGLYEQYF.

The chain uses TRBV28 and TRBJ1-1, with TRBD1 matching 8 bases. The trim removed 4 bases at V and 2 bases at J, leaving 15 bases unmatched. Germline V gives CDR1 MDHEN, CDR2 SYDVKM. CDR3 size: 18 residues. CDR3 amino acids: CASSSPAGGHTANTEAFF. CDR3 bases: TGTGCCAGCAGTTCCCCCGCAGGGGGCCATACTGCTAACACTGAAGCTTTCTTT.

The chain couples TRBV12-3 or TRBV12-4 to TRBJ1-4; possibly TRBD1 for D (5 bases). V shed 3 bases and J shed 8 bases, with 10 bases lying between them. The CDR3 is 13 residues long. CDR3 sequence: CASSLAGREKLFF. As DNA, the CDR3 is TGTGCCAGCAGTTTGGCAGGGAGGGAAAAACTGTTTTTT.

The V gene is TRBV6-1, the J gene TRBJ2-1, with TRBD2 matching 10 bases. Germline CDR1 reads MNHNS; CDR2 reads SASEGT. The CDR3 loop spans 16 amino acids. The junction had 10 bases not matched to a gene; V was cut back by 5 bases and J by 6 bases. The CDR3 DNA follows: TGTGCCAGCAGTACCCACCGAGCGGGAGGGCCCAATGAGCAGTTCTTC. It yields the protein CASSTHRAGGPNEQFF.

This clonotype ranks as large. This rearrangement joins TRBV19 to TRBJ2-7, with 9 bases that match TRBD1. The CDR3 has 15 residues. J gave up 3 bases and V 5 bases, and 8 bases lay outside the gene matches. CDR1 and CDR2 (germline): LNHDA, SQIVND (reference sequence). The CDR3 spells CASSPGTGLVYEQYF. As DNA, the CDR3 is TGTGCCAGTAGTCCAGGGACAGGGCTCGTCTACGAGCAGTACTTC. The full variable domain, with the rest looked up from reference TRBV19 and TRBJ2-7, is DGGITQSPKYLFRKEGQNVTLSCEQNLNHDAMYWYRQDPGQGLRLIYYSQIVNDFQKGDIAEGYSVSREKKESFPLTVTSAQKNPTAFYLCASSPGTGLVYEQYFGPGTRLTVT.

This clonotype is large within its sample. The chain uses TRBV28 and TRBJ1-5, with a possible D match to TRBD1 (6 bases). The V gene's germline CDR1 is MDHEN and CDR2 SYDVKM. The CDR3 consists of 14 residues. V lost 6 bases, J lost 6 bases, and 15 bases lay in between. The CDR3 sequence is CASRLDRIGQPQHF. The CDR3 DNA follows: TGTGCCAGCAGACTAGACAGGATTGGTCAGCCCCAGCATTTT.

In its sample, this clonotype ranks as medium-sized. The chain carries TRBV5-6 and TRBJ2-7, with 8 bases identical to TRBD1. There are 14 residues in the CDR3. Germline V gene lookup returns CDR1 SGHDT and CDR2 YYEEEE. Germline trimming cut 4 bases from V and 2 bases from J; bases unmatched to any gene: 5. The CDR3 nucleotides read TGTGCCAGCAGCACGACAGGGGCCCCCTACGAGCAGTACTTC. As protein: CASSTTGAPYEQYF.

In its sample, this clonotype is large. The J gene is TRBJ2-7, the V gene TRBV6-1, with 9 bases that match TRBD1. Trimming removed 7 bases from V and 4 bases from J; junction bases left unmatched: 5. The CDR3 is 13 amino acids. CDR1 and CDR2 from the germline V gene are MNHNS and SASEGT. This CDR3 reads CASTTGGGYEQYF. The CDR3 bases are TGTGCCAGCACGACAGGGGGGGGGTACGAGCAGTACTTC.

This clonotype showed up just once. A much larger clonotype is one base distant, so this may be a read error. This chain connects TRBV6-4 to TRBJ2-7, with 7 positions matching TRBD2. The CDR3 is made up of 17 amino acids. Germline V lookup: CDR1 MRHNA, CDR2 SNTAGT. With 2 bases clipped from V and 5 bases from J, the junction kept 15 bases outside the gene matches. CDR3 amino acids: CASSDPVGGVGRDEQYF. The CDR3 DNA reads TGTGCCAGCAGTGACCCCGTGGGGGGGGTGGGCCGTGACGAGCAGTACTTC.

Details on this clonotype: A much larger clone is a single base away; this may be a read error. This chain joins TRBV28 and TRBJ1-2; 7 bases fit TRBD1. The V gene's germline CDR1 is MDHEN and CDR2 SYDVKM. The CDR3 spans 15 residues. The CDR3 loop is CTSSFPDRPNYGYTF. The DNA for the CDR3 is TGTACCAGCAGTTTTCCGGACAGGCCTAACTATGGCTACACCTTC.

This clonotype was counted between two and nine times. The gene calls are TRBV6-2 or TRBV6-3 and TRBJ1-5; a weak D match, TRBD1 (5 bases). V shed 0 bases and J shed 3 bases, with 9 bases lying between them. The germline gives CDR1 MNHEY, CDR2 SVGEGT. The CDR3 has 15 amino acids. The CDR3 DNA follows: TGTGCCAGCAGTTACTCCGGGACTCCCAATCAGCCCCAGCATTTT. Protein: CASSYSGTPNQPQHF.

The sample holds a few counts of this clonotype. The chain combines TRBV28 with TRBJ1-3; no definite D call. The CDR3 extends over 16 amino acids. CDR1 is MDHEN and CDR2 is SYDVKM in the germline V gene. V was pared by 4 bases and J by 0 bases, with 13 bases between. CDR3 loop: CASSSWRTSSGNTIYF. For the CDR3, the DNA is TGTGCCAGCAGTTCTTGGCGAACGAGCTCTGGAAACACCATATATTTT.

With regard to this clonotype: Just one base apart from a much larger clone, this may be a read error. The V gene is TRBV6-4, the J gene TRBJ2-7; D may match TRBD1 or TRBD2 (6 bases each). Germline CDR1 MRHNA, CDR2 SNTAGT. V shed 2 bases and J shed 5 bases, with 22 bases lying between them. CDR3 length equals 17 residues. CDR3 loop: CASSDPVGVGGRDEQYF. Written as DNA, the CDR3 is TGTGCCAGCAGTGACCCCGTGGGGGTGGGGGGCCGTGACGAGCAGTACTTC.

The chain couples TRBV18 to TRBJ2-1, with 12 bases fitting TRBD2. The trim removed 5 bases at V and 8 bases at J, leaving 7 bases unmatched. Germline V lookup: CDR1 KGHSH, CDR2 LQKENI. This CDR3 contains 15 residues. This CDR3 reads CASSKTSGSEHEQFF. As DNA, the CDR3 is TGTGCCAGCTCAAAGACTAGCGGGAGTGAGCATGAGCAGTTCTTC. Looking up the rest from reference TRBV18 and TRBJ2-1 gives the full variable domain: NAGVMQNPRHLVRRRGQEARLRCSPMKGHSHVYWYRQLPEEGLKFMVYLQKENIIDESGMPKERFSAEFPKEGPSILRIQQVVRGDSAAYFCASSKTSGSEHEQFFGPGTRLTVL.

The CDR3: CASSFNVAGWSTDTQYF. CDR3 bases: TGCGCCAGCAGCTTTAACGTAGCGGGGTGGAGCACAGATACGCAGTATTTT. The chain uses TRBV5-1 and TRBJ2-3; 8 bases match TRBD2. Losses at the gene ends were 2 bases for V and 0 bases for J; bases not matched to a gene: 8. The germline V gene has CDR1 SGHRS and CDR2 YFSETQ. CDR3 length: 17 residues.

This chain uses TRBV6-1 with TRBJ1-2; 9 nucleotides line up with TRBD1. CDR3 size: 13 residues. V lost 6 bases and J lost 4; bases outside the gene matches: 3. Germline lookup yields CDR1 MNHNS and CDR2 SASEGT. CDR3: CASRRTGVYGYTF. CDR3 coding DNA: TGTGCCAGCAGAAGGACAGGGGTCTATGGCTACACCTTC.

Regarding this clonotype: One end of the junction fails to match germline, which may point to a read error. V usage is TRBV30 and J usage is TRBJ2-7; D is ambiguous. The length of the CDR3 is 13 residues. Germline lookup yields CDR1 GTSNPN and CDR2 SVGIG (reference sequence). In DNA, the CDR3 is TGTTCCTGTGCCCCCGGCGGCTCCTACGAGCAGTACTTC. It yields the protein CSCAPGGSYEQYF.

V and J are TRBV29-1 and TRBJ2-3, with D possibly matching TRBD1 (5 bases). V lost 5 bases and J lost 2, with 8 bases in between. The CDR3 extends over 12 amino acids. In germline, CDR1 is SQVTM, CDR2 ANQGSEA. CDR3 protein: CSVKDITDTQYF. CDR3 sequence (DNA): TGCAGCGTTAAGGACATCACAGATACGCAGTATTTT.

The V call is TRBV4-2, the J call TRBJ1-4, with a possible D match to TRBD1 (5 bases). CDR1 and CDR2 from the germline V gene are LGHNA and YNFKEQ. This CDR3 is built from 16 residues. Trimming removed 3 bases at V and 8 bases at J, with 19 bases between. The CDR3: CASSHAPSLGEEKLFF. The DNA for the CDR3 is TGTGCCAGCAGCCATGCCCCGTCACTGGGGGAGGAAAAACTGTTTTTT.

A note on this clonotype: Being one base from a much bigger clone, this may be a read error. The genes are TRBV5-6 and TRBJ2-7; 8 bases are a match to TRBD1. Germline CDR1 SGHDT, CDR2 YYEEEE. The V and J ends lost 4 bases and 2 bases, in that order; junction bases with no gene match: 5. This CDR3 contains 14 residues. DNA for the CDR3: TGTGCCAGCAGCACGACAGGGGACCCCTACGAGCAGTACTTC. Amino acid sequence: CASSTTGDPYEQYF.

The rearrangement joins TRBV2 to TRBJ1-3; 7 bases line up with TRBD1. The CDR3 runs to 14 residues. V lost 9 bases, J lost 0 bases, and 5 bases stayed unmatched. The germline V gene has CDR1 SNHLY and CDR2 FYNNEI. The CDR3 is CARNTGDSGNTIYF. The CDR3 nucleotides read TGTGCCAGAAACACAGGGGACTCTGGAAACACCATATATTTT. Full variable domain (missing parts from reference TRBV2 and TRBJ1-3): EPEVTQTPSHQVTQMGQEVILRCVPISNHLYFYWYRQILGQKVEFLVSFYNNEISEKSEIFDDQFSVERPDGSNFTLKIRSTKLEDSAMYFCARNTGDSGNTIYFGEGSWLTVV.

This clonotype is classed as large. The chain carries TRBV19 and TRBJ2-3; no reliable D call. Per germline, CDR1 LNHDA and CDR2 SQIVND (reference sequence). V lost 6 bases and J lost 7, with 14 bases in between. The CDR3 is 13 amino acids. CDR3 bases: TGTGCCAGTAGCAGCGACCAAGCTTATACGCAGTATTTT. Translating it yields CASSSDQAYTQYF.

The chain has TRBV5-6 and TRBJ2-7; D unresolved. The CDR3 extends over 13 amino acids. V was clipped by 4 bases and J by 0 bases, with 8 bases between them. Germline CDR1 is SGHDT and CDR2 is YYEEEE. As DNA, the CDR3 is TGTGCCAGCAGCCTAACAAGCTCCTACGAGCAGTACTTC. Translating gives CASSLTSSYEQYF.

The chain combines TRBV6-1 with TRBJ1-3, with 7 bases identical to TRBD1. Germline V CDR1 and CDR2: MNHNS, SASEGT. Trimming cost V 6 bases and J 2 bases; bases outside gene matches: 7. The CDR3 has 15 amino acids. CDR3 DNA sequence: TGTGCCAGCAGAAACCCAGGGGGGACTGGAAACACCATATATTTT. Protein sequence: CASRNPGGTGNTIYF.

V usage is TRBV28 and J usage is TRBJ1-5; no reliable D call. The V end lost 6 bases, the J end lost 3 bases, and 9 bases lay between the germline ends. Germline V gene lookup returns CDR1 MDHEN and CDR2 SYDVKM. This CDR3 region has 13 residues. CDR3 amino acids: CASRRTNNQPQHF. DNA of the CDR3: TGTGCCAGCAGACGGACTAACAATCAGCCCCAGCATTTT.

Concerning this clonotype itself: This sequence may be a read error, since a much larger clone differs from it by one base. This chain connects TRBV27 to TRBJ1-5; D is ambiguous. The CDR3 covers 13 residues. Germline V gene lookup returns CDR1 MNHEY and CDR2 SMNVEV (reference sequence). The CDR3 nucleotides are TGTGCCATCAGTTTCAAGAGCAATCAGCCCCAGCATTTT. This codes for CAISFKSNQPQHF.

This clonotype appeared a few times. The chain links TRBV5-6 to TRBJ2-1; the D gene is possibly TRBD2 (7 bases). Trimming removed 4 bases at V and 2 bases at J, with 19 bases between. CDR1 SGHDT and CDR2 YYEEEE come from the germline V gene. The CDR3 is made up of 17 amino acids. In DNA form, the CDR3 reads TGTGCCAGCAGCCATGGTGGGGGGGCGTACACCTACAATGAGCAGTTCTTC. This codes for CASSHGGGAYTYNEQFF. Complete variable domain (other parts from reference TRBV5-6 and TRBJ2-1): DAGVTQSPTHLIKTRGQQVTLRCSPKSGHDTVSWYQQALGQGPQFIFQYYEEEERQRGNFPDRFSGHQFPNYSSELNVNALLLGDSALYLCASSHGGGAYTYNEQFFGPGTRLTVL.